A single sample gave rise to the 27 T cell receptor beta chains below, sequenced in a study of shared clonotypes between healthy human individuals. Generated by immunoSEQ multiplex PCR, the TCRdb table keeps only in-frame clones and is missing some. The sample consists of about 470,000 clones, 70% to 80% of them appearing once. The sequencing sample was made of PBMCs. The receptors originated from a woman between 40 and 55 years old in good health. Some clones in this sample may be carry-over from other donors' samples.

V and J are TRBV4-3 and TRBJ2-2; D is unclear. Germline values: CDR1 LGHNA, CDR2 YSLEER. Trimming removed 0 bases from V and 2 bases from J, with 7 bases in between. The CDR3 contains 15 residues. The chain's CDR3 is CASSQERSNTGELFF. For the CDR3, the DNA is TGCGCCAGCAGCCAAGAAAGAAGCAACACCGGGGAGCTGTTTTTT.

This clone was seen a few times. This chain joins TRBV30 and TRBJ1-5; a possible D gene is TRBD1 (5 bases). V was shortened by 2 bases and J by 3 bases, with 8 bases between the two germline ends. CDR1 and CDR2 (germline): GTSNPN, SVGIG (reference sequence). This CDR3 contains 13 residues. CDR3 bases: TGTGCCTGGAGTCGGGGACTCAATCAGCCCCAGCATTTT. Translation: CAWSRGLNQPQHF. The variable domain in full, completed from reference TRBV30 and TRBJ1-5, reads SQTIHQWPATLVQPVGSPLSLECTVEGTSNPNLYWYRQAAGRGLQLLFYSVGIGQISSEVPQNLSASRPQDRQFILSSKKLLLSDSGFYLCAWSRGLNQPQHFGDGTRLSIL.

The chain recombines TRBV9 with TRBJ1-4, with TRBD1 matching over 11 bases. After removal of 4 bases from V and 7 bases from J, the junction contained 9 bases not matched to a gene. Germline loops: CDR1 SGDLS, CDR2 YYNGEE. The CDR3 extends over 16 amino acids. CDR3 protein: CASSKTGTGGREKLFF. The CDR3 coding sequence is TGTGCCAGCAGCAAAACCGGGACAGGGGGTCGTGAAAAACTGTTTTTT.

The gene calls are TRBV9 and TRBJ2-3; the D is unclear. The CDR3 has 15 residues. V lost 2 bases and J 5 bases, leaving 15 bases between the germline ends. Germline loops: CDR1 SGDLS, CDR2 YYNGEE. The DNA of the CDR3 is TGTGCCAGCAGCGTTCGGGCCTCTCCGCGAGATACGCAGTATTTT. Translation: CASSVRASPRDTQYF.

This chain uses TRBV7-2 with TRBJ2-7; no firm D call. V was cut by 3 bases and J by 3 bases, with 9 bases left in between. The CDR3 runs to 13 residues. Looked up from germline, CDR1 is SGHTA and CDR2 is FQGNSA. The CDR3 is CASSFDTDYEQYF. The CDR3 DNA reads TGTGCCAGCAGCTTTGACACCGACTACGAGCAGTACTTC.

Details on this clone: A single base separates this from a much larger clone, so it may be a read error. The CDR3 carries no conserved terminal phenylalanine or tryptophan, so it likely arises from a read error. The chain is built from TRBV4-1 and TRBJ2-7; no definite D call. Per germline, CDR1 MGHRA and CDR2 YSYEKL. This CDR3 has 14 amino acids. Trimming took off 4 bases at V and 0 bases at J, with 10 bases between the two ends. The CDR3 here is CASSLQRYSYEQYL. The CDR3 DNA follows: TGCGCCAGCAGCCTACAGAGGTACTCCTACGAGCAGTACCTC.

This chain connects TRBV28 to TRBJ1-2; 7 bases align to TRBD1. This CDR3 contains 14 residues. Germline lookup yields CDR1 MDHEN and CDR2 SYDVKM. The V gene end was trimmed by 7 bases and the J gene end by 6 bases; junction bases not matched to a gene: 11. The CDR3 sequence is CASTQPGGSDGYTF. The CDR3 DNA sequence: TGTGCCAGCACCCAACCAGGGGGAAGCGATGGCTACACCTTC.

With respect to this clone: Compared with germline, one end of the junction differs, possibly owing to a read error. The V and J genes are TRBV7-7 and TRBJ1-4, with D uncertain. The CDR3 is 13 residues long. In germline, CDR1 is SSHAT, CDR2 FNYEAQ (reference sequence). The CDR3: CASSQHKGEKLFF. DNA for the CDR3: TGTGCTAGCAGCCAACATAAGGGAGAAAAACTGTTTTTT.

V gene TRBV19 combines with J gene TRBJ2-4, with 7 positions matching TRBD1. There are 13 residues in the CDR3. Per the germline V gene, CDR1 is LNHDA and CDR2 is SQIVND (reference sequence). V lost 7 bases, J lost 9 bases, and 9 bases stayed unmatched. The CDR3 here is CASTTGVKTIQYF. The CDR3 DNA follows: TGTGCCAGTACAACAGGGGTTAAGACCATTCAGTACTTC.

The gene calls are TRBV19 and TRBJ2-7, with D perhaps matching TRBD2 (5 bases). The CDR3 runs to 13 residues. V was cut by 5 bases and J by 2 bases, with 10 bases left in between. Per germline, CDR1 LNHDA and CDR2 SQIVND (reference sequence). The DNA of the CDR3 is TGTGCCAGTAGTTCGGACGGGACCTACGAGCAGTACTTC. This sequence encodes CASSSDGTYEQYF. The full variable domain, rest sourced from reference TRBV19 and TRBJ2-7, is DGGITQSPKYLFRKEGQNVTLSCEQNLNHDAMYWYRQDPGQGLRLIYYSQIVNDFQKGDIAEGYSVSREKKESFPLTVTSAQKNPTAFYLCASSSDGTYEQYFGPGTRLTVT.

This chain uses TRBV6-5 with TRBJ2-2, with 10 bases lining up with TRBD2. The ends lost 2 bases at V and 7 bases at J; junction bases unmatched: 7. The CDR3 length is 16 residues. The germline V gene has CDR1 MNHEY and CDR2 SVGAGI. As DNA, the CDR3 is TGTGCCAGCAGTTACGGGCTAGCGGGAGTCTTCGGGGAGCTGTTTTTT. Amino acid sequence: CASSYGLAGVFGELFF.

CDR3 in DNA: TGTGCCAGCAGTTTCTGGGGTTCCGAGACCCAGTACTTC. It specifies CASSFWGSETQYF. The J gene is TRBJ2-5, the V gene TRBV27; D is undetermined. V was pared by 3 bases and J by 5 bases, with 10 bases between. There are 13 residues in the CDR3. Per the germline V gene, CDR1 is MNHEY and CDR2 is SMNVEV (reference sequence).

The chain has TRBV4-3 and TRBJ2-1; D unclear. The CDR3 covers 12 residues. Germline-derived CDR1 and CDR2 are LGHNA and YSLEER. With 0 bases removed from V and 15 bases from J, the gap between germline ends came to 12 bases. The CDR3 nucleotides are TGCGCCAGCAGCCAAGATAGGCAGGTTCCGTTCTTC. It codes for CASSQDRQVPFF.

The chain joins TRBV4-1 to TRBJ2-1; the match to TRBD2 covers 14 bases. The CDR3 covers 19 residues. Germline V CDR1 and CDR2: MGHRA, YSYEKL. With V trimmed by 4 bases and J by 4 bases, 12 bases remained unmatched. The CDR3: CASSPSGTSGRGWYNEQFF. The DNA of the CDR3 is TGCGCCAGCAGCCCATCCGGGACTAGCGGGAGAGGGTGGTACAATGAGCAGTTCTTC.

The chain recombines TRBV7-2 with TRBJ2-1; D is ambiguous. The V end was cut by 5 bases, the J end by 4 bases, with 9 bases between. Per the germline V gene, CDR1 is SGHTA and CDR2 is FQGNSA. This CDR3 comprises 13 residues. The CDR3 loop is CASSRQPYNEQFF. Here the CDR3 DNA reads TGTGCCAGCAGCCGCCAACCGTACAATGAGCAGTTCTTC.

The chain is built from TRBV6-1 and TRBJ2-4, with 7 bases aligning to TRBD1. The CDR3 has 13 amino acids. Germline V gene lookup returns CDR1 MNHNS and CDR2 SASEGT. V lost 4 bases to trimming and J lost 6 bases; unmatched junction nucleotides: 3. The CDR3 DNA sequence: TGTGCCAGCAGTGGAAACAGGGGAAACATTCAGTACTTC. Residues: CASSGNRGNIQYF.

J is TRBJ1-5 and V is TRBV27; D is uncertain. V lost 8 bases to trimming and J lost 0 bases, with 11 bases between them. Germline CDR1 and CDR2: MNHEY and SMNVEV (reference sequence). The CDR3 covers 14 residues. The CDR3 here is CASGYKDSNQPQHF. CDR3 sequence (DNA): TGTGCCAGCGGCTACAAGGATAGCAATCAGCCCCAGCATTTT.

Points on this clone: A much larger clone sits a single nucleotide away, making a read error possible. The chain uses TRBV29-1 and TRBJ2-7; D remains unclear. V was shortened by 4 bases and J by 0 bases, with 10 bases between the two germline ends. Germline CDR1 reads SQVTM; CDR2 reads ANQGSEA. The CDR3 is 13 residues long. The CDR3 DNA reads TGCAGCGTTGGGGTTGAAGACTCCTACGAGCAGTACTTC. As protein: CSVGVEDSYEQYF.

CDR3 residues: CASSELLAGVGDTQYF. CDR3 coding DNA: TGTGCCAGCTCGGAGTTACTAGCGGGAGTTGGTGATACGCAGTATTTT. The chain joins TRBV18 to TRBJ2-3; 11 bases agree with TRBD2. The germline CDR1 and CDR2 sequences are KGHSH and LQKENI. J was trimmed by 6 bases and V by 6 bases; bases with no gene match: 11. The CDR3 sequence is 16 residues long.

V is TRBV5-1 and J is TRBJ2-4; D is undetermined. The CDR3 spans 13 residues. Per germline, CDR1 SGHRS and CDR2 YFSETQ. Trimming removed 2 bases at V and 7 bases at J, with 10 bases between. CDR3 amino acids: CASSFPSPNIQYF. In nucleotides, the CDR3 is TGCGCCAGCAGCTTCCCATCCCCTAACATTCAGTACTTC.

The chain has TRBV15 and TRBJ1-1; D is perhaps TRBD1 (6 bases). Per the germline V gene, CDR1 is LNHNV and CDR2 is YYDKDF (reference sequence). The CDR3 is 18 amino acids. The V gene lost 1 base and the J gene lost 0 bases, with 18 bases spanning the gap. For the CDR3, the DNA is TGTGCCACCAGCAGAGGAACCGGCGGGGGCCGGATGAACACTGAAGCTTTCTTT. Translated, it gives CATSRGTGGGRMNTEAFF.

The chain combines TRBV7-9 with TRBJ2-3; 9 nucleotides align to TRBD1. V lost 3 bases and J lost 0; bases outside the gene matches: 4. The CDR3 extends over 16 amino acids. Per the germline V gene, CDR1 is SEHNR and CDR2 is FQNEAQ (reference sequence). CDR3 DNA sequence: TGTGCCAGCAGCTTTGGACAGGGGACTAGCACAGATACGCAGTATTTT. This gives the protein CASSFGQGTSTDTQYF.

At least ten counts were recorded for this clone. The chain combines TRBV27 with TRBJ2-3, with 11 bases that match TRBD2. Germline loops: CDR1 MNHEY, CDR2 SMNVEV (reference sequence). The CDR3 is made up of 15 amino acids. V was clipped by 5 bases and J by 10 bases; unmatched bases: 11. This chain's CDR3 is CASSPTSGSRGAQYF. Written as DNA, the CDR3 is TGTGCCAGCAGTCCAACTAGCGGGAGTCGGGGGGCGCAGTATTTT.

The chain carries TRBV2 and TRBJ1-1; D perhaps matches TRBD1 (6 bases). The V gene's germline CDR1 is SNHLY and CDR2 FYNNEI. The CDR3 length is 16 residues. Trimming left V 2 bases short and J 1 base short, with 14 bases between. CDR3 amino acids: CASSERGSEWNTEAFF. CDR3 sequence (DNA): TGTGCCAGCAGTGAAAGGGGGAGTGAATGGAACACTGAAGCTTTCTTT.

The CDR3 coding sequence is TGTGCCAGCAGATGGGGGCTGGGGGGCTCCTACGAGCAGTACTTC. This encodes CASRWGLGGSYEQYF. This chain links TRBV27 with TRBJ2-7; the D call may be TRBD1 or TRBD2 (6 bases each). Trimming removed 6 bases from V and 0 bases from J, with 15 bases in between. The germline CDR1 and CDR2 sequences are MNHEY and SMNVEV (reference sequence). The CDR3 runs 15 residues.

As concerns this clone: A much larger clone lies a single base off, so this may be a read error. The CDR3 DNA reads TGTGCCAGCAGTTTAAACAGGGGGAACACTGAAGCTTTCTTT. Translating it yields CASSLNRGNTEAFF. The chain has TRBV27 and TRBJ1-1; 7 positions match TRBD1. Germline assignment: CDR1 MNHEY and CDR2 SMNVEV (reference sequence). This CDR3 comprises 14 residues. V shed 2 bases and J 1 base; nucleotides not matched to a gene: 1.

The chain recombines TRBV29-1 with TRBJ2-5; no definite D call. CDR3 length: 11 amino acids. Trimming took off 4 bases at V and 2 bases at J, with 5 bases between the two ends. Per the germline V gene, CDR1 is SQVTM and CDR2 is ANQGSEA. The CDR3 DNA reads TGCAGCGTTGCCCAGCAAGAGACCCAGTACTTC. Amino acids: CSVAQQETQYF.